One sample yielded the 28 T cell receptor beta chains listed below, sequenced in a study of CD8 T cells in Susac syndrome. cDNA came from about 0.51 to 1 ug RNA primed by random hexamers. A single record per CDR3 protein comes from TCRdb applying MiXCR to the immunoSEQ multiplex PCR reads. This table has approximately 94,000 distinct CDR3 sequences, 95% appearing once. Sequenced sample: CD8+ T cells from PBMCs. The receptors shown here come from a human donor with Susac syndrome.

This chain uses TRBV4-2 with TRBJ2-7, with a tentative D call TRBD1 (6 bases). Germline values: CDR1 LGHNA, CDR2 YNFKEQ. V lost 4 bases to trimming and J lost 1 base, with 17 bases between them. The CDR3 contains 16 residues. The DNA for the CDR3 is TGTGCCAGCAGCCGCCAACAGGGAAGGGGGTCCTACGAGCAGTACTTC. This codes for CASSRQQGRGSYEQYF.

This rearrangement joins TRBV20-1 to TRBJ2-7, with D hard to call. Germline loops: CDR1 DFQATT, CDR2 SNEGSKA (reference sequence). The CDR3 length is 10 residues. Between the trimmed V and J ends, which lost 5 bases and 9 bases, there was a span of 11 bases. CDR3 DNA: TGCAGTGCTGGCCGACCTCTGCAGTACTTC. Its protein is CSAGRPLQYF.

The chain links TRBV23-1 to TRBJ1-1; D remains ambiguous. TRBV23-1 is marked as an open reading frame, function uncertain. V was trimmed by 3 bases and J by 7 bases, leaving 15 bases between them. This CDR3 has 14 residues. DNA for the CDR3: TGCGCCAGCAGTCACTCGGGCGAACACTTTGAAGCTTTCTTT. This encodes CASSHSGEHFEAFF.

The rearrangement links TRBV6-5 to TRBJ2-1; weak D call: TRBD2 (6 bases). Germline V lookup: CDR1 MNHEY, CDR2 SVGAGI. Trimming pared 7 bases from V and 2 bases from J, leaving 12 bases between. CDR3 length equals 14 residues. In DNA, the CDR3 is TGTGCCAGCACGACGGGAGACCCCTACAATGAGCAGTTCTTC. It is translated as CASTTGDPYNEQFF.

CDR3 bases: TGCAGCGTTGTTTGGTCGGGGGAGAAGACCCAGTACTTC. Translating it yields CSVVWSGEKTQYF. The V and J genes are TRBV29-1 and TRBJ2-5, with D possibly matching TRBD2 (6 bases). V gave up 4 bases and J gave up 6 bases, with 15 bases separating them. The germline gives CDR1 SQVTM, CDR2 ANQGSEA. This CDR3 comprises 13 residues.

The chain carries TRBV20-1 and TRBJ1-1; D unresolved. The CDR3 totals 14 residues. CDR1 DFQATT and CDR2 SNEGSKA come from the germline V gene (reference sequence). V was trimmed by 1 base and J by 0 bases, leaving 9 bases between them. The CDR3 DNA is TGCAGTGCTAGAGTAGGCGGGATGAACACTGAAGCTTTCTTT. Translating it yields CSARVGGMNTEAFF.

This sequence joins TRBV7-9 and TRBJ1-1; 7 bases line up with TRBD1. Per germline, CDR1 SEHNR and CDR2 FQNEAQ (reference sequence). The CDR3 runs 15 residues. J gave up 0 bases and V 4 bases, and 5 bases lay outside the gene matches. CDR3 loop: CASSSQGVMNTEAFF. In DNA form, the CDR3 reads TGTGCCAGCAGCTCCCAGGGGGTCATGAACACTGAAGCTTTCTTT. Complete variable domain (other parts from reference TRBV7-9 and TRBJ1-1): DTGVSQNPRHKITKRGQNVTFRCDPISEHNRLYWYRQTLGQGPEFLTYFQNEAQLEKSRLLSDRFSAERPKGSFSTLEIQRTEQGDSAMYLCASSSQGVMNTEAFFGQGTRLTVV.

The gene calls are TRBV9 and TRBJ1-6; 8 positions agree with TRBD1. Losses at the gene ends were 4 bases for V and 5 bases for J; bases not matched to a gene: 5. This CDR3 is built from 15 residues. From germline, CDR1 is SGDLS and CDR2 YYNGEE. The CDR3 protein is CASSLTTGDNSPLHF. As DNA, the CDR3 is TGTGCCAGCAGCCTCACGACAGGGGATAATTCACCCCTCCACTTT.

The V and J genes are TRBV23-1 and TRBJ2-7; D possibly uses TRBD1 or TRBD2 (5 bases each). TRBV23-1 is given ORF status, its function remaining uncertain. V lost 3 bases to trimming and J lost 3 bases, with 18 bases between them. The CDR3 runs to 16 residues. Here the CDR3 reads CASSHRVRGPLYEQYF. CDR3 bases: TGCGCCAGCAGTCACCGAGTACGGGGACCACTCTACGAGCAGTACTTC.

In DNA, the CDR3 is TGTGCCAGCTCACCGGACCCGGGACAGGGTAATTCACCCCTCCACTTT. Translating it yields CASSPDPGQGNSPLHF. The rearrangement joins TRBV18 to TRBJ1-6; TRBD1 matches at 9 bases. J gave up 6 bases and V 3 bases, and 6 bases lay outside the gene matches. The CDR3 spans 16 residues. CDR1 KGHSH and CDR2 LQKENI come from the germline V gene.

The V gene is TRBV12-3 or TRBV12-4, the J gene TRBJ2-5; D might be TRBD1 (5 bases). The CDR3 has 16 amino acids. V was shortened by 3 bases and J by 5 bases, with 19 bases between the two germline ends. This CDR3 is CASSFGLGLSTETQYF. The CDR3 bases are TGTGCCAGCAGTTTTGGTCTGGGGCTGAGTACGGAGACCCAGTACTTC.

The chain has TRBV3-1 and TRBJ1-1; D is uncertain. Per germline, CDR1 LGHDT and CDR2 YNNKEL (reference sequence). The CDR3 is made up of 14 amino acids. Trimming shortened V by 3 bases and J by 3 bases, and 11 bases separated the two germline ends. CDR3 in amino acids: CASSHPIGDTEAFF. CDR3 DNA sequence: TGTGCCAGCAGCCACCCGATCGGGGACACTGAAGCTTTCTTT.

The V call is TRBV18, the J call TRBJ1-1; 10 bases align to TRBD1. This CDR3 comprises 15 residues. The V and J ends lost 0 bases and 5 bases, in that order; junction bases with no gene match: 3. Germline assignment: CDR1 KGHSH and CDR2 LQKENI. Written as DNA, the CDR3 is TGTGCCAGCTCACCACCGGACAGGGGGTGGACTGAAGCTTTCTTT. It encodes CASSPPDRGWTEAFF.

The rearrangement links TRBV20-1 to TRBJ2-1, with 7 nucleotides matching TRBD2. V was pared by 8 bases and J by 7 bases, with 5 bases of the junction left unmatched. In germline, CDR1 is DFQATT, CDR2 SNEGSKA (reference sequence). The CDR3 runs to 11 residues. The CDR3 DNA reads as TGCAGTATCGGACTAGGTAATGAGCAGTTCTTC. It translates to CSIGLGNEQFF.

The V and J genes are TRBV20-1 and TRBJ2-5; possibly TRBD2 for D (6 bases). V was pared by 0 bases and J by 0 bases, with 8 bases between. CDR1 and CDR2 from the germline V gene are DFQATT and SNEGSKA (reference sequence). The CDR3 has 14 residues. The CDR3 sequence: CSARDGGYQETQYF. CDR3 bases: TGCAGTGCTAGAGATGGAGGGTACCAAGAGACCCAGTACTTC.

The V and J genes are TRBV7-6 and TRBJ2-1; 8 bases align to TRBD2. Germline CDR1 and CDR2: SGHVS and FNYEAQ. This CDR3 spans 21 amino acids. V lost 0 bases to trimming and J lost 6 bases; unmatched junction nucleotides: 22. The CDR3 DNA is TGTGCCAGCAGCTTAGCCCAAGGGGAGGTAGCGGGATCCCGGCAGCGCAATGAGCAGTTCTTC. It translates to CASSLAQGEVAGSRQRNEQFF.

The chain recombines TRBV18 with TRBJ2-1; TRBD2 matches 8 bases. J gave up 3 bases and V 2 bases, and 3 bases lay outside the gene matches. Germline V gene lookup returns CDR1 KGHSH and CDR2 LQKENI. The CDR3 sequence is 15 residues long. The DNA of the CDR3 is TGTGCCAGCTCACCAGGACTAGCCCTCTACAATGAGCAGTTCTTC. Protein sequence: CASSPGLALYNEQFF.

This chain links TRBV3-1 with TRBJ1-1; D remains ambiguous. V shed 5 bases and J shed 0 bases, with 7 bases lying between them. Germline CDR1 reads LGHDT; CDR2 reads YNNKEL (reference sequence). This CDR3 contains 13 residues. Here the CDR3 DNA reads TGTGCCAGCAGCGCGGACCTGAACACTGAAGCTTTCTTT. It yields the protein CASSADLNTEAFF. Variable domain in full (rest from reference TRBV3-1 and TRBJ1-1): DTAVSQTPKYLVTQMGNDKSIKCEQNLGHDTMYWYKQDSKKFLKIMFSYNNKELIINETVPNRFSPKSPDKAHLNLHINSLELGDSAVYFCASSADLNTEAFFGQGTRLTVV.

As to this clonotype: Its ends do not fully match the called genes, so a read error is possible. V and J are TRBV5-1 and TRBJ1-1; D unresolved. The CDR3 covers 13 residues. The germline V gene has CDR1 SGHRS and CDR2 YFSETQ. CDR3 sequence reads: CASSLAVNTEAFF. The CDR3 coding sequence is TGTGCCAGCAGTTTGGCTGTGAACACTGAAGCTTTCTTT.

The J gene is TRBJ2-4, the V gene TRBV28; TRBD1 might be the D (6 bases). The CDR3 extends over 16 amino acids. The germline gives CDR1 MDHEN, CDR2 SYDVKM. Trimming cost V 6 bases and J 0 bases, with 15 bases left between them. The CDR3 protein is CASSRRDNLAKNIQYF. CDR3 coding DNA: TGTGCCAGCAGCCGCCGGGACAACCTAGCCAAAAACATTCAGTACTTC.

The rearrangement links TRBV5-6 to TRBJ1-5; 9 positions match TRBD1. J was trimmed by 9 bases and V by 3 bases; bases with no gene match: 7. The CDR3 contains 14 residues. Germline V gives CDR1 SGHDT, CDR2 YYEEEE. CDR3 nucleotides: TGTGCCAGCAGCTCCCGGACAGGGGTAAGGCCCCAGCATTTT. Protein sequence: CASSSRTGVRPQHF.

The genes are TRBV20-1 and TRBJ2-7, with TRBD2 matching over 9 bases. CDR1 and CDR2 (germline): DFQATT, SNEGSKA (reference sequence). V lost 2 bases, J lost 9 bases, and 11 bases stayed unmatched. This CDR3 contains 14 residues. The CDR3 bases are TGCAGTGCTAGAATCAGCCTAGCGGGATTCTCGCAGTACTTC. Amino acids: CSARISLAGFSQYF.

The rearrangement joins TRBV15 to TRBJ2-5, with D perhaps matching TRBD1 (6 bases). V lost 0 bases and J lost 4, with 12 bases in between. CDR3 length: 15 amino acids. The germline V gene has CDR1 LNHNV and CDR2 YYDKDF (reference sequence). The DNA of the CDR3 is TGTGCCACCAGCAGAGACCAACAGGGATCAGAGACCCAGTACTTC. Its protein product is CATSRDQQGSETQYF. The whole variable domain, filled in from reference TRBV15 and TRBJ2-5, reads DAMVIQNPRYQVTQFGKPVTLSCSQTLNHNVMYWYQQKSSQAPKLLFHYYDKDFNNEADTPDNFQSRRPNTSFCFLDIRSPGLGDTAMYLCATSRDQQGSETQYFGPGTRLLVL.

The CDR3, as DNA: TGCGCCAGCAGCTGGGGGGGGGAGACTGAAGCTTTCTTT. Its translation: CASSWGGETEAFF. This chain connects TRBV5-1 to TRBJ1-1; D may be TRBD1 (5 bases). Looked up from germline, CDR1 is SGHRS and CDR2 is YFSETQ. Trimming left V 3 bases short and J 5 bases short, with 11 bases between. The CDR3 covers 13 residues.

The chain is built from TRBV4-1 and TRBJ1-5, with a possible D match to TRBD1 (6 bases). The CDR3 totals 17 residues. Trimming cost V 3 bases and J 0 bases, with 15 bases left between them. Germline CDR1 is MGHRA and CDR2 is YSYEKL. CDR3 coding DNA: TGCGCCAGCAGCCACCATCCTAAGGGGGATAGCAATCAGCCCCAGCATTTT. It encodes CASSHHPKGDSNQPQHF.

J is TRBJ2-1 and V is TRBV29-1; D gene uncertain. Germline assignment: CDR1 SQVTM and CDR2 ANQGSEA. The CDR3 sequence is 14 residues long. V was clipped by 3 bases and J by 1 base, with 10 bases between them. CDR3: CSVDGPRSYNEQFF. CDR3 in DNA: TGCAGCGTTGATGGGCCTAGGTCCTACAATGAGCAGTTCTTC.

The V call is TRBV27, the J call TRBJ2-5; D uncertain. V lost 7 bases to trimming and J lost 2 bases, with 8 bases between them. CDR1 and CDR2 (germline): MNHEY, SMNVEV (reference sequence). The CDR3 spans 12 residues. In DNA, the CDR3 is TGTGCCAGCACCAAAGGACAAGAGACCCAGTACTTC. Translated, it gives CASTKGQETQYF.

The chain carries TRBV4-1 and TRBJ2-1; D tentatively reads TRBD1 or TRBD2 (5 bases each). The CDR3 sequence is 15 residues long. Looked up from germline, CDR1 is MGHRA and CDR2 is YSYEKL. The V end lost 0 bases, the J end lost 1 base, and 7 bases lay between the germline ends. CDR3 sequence (DNA): TGCGCCAGCAGCCAAGAGGGACCGTCCTACAATGAGCAGTTCTTC. It yields the protein CASSQEGPSYNEQFF.